This TCR beta chain emerged from a study of technical replicates of blood from four donors. TCRdb keeps only in-frame clones here, not all; method: immunoSEQ multiplex PCR. The repertoire holds some 60,000 clones, with approximately 95% as singletons. The V gene end was trimmed by 3 bases and the J gene end by 7 bases; junction bases not matched to a gene: 4. This CDR3 is built from 15 residues. The V gene's germline CDR1 is LNHDA and CDR2 SQIVND (reference sequence). This clone came up once. The chain uses TRBV19 and TRBJ2-1, with 12 positions matching TRBD2. This receptor was taken from a human donor in good health. Some clones in this sample may be carry-over from other donors' samples. Material: PBMCs. Here the CDR3 reads CASSITGTSGNEQFF. CDR3 bases: TGTGCCAGTAGTATCACGGGGACTAGCGGGAATGAGCAGTTCTTC.